This T cell receptor beta chain came from a study of T cells in Graves' hyperthyroidism and ophthalmopathy. The investigators amplified TCR beta CDR3 regions from RNA transcripts. Using the HTBI primer set, a first-round RT-PCR was run on the TCR CDR3. TCRdb ran MiXCR on the multiplex PCR reads and lists one entry per CDR3 protein. The repertoire holds fewer than 450,000 distinct CDR3 sequences, with 17% as singletons. Germline trimming cut 2 bases from V and 4 bases from J; bases unmatched to any gene: 7. Germline lookup yields CDR1 MDHEN and CDR2 SYDVKM. The CDR3 sequence is 17 residues long. This clonotype was seen at least ten times.

The sequenced material came from blood. This sequence originates from a woman aged 30 to 39 with Graves' hyperthyroidism that later progressed to Graves' ophthalmopathy. The J gene is TRBJ2-2, the V gene TRBV28; 10 nucleotides line up with TRBD1. DNA of the CDR3: TGTGCCAGCAGTTTAGTGGGGACAGGGGACCTCACCGGGGAGCTGTTTTTT. It is translated as CASSLVGTGDLTGELFF.